This is a list of T cell receptor beta chains from one sample in a study of shared clonotypes between healthy human individuals. Using immunoSEQ multiplex PCR, the repertoire was profiled, and TCRdb retains in-frame clones only, with some absent. In the table there are some 580,000 clones, more than 95% of which are singletons. The specimen sequenced was naive CD4+ T cells sorted from blood. Every receptor here comes from a woman between 25 and 40 years old in good health. The CDR3 runs from the conserved cysteine through the conserved F or W. Fields, in order: J gene, clone size, V gene, D gene, CDR3 protein, CDR3 DNA. D genes are given only for firm matches. Size is stated for part of the rows, as once, few or many counts, or as a class when the clone is expanded.

J gene: TRBJ2-4
clone size: -
V gene: TRBV28
D gene: -
CDR3 protein: CASSAGRRQNIQYF
CDR3 DNA: TGTGCCAGCTCCGCCGGCCGGCGGCAAAACATTCAGTACTTC

J gene: TRBJ2-4
clone size: -
V gene: TRBV7-2
D gene: -
CDR3 protein: CASSFKNIQYF
CDR3 DNA: TGTGCCAGCAGCTTCAAAAACATTCAGTACTTC

J gene: TRBJ2-5
clone size: -
V gene: TRBV6-5
D gene: -
CDR3 protein: CASSYLTSGQRETQYF
CDR3 DNA: TGTGCCAGCAGTTACTTGACCTCGGGGCAGCGAGAGACCCAGTACTTC

J gene: TRBJ1-1
clone size: -
V gene: TRBV5-6
D gene: -
CDR3 protein: CASSLARGPNTEAFF
CDR3 DNA: TGTGCCAGCAGCTTGGCCAGGGGTCCGAACACTGAAGCTTTCTTT

J gene: TRBJ2-2
clone size: -
V gene: TRBV19
D gene: -
CDR3 protein: CASSPGHAFGELFF
CDR3 DNA: TGTGCCAGTAGTCCCGGGCACGCCTTCGGGGAGCTGTTTTTT

J gene: TRBJ1-5
clone size: -
V gene: TRBV10-3
D gene: -
CDR3 protein: CAISARGSNQPQHF
CDR3 DNA: TGTGCCATCAGCGCACGGGGCAGCAATCAGCCCCAGCATTTT

J gene: TRBJ2-3
clone size: once
V gene: TRBV7-9
D gene: -
CDR3 protein: CASSFMGVSTSTDTQYF
CDR3 DNA: TGTGCCAGCAGCTTTATGGGGGTCTCTACAAGCACAGATACGCAGTATTTT

J gene: TRBJ2-1
clone size: -
V gene: TRBV19
D gene: TRBD2
CDR3 protein: CASSKGPGGNEQFF
CDR3 DNA: TGTGCCAGTAGTAAGGGGCCGGGGGGAAATGAGCAGTTCTTC

J gene: TRBJ2-5
clone size: -
V gene: TRBV28
D gene: TRBD1
CDR3 protein: CASRPQGKETQYF
CDR3 DNA: TGTGCCAGCAGGCCACAGGGGAAGGAGACCCAGTACTTC

J gene: TRBJ2-7
clone size: -
V gene: TRBV19
D gene: -
CDR3 protein: CASSIERYSYEQYF
CDR3 DNA: TGTGCCAGTAGTATAGAGCGCTACTCCTACGAGCAGTACTTC

J gene: TRBJ2-2
clone size: -
V gene: TRBV27
D gene: TRBD2
CDR3 protein: CASSLTAGGPSDTGELFF
CDR3 DNA: TGTGCCAGCAGTTTAACGGCGGGAGGGCCGTCGGACACCGGGGAGCTGTTTTTT

J gene: TRBJ1-4
clone size: -
V gene: TRBV5-1
D gene: -
CDR3 protein: CASKGDTNQKLFF
CDR3 DNA: TGCGCCTCCAAGGGTGATACTAATCAAAAACTGTTTTTT

J gene: TRBJ2-7
clone size: -
V gene: TRBV10-1
D gene: -
CDR3 protein: CASSESRQDYEQYF
CDR3 DNA: TGCGCCAGCAGTGAATCCCGACAGGACTACGAGCAGTACTTC

J gene: TRBJ1-4
clone size: -
V gene: TRBV27
D gene: -
CDR3 protein: CASSATSYGGEKLFF
CDR3 DNA: TGTGCCAGCAGTGCTACAAGTTACGGGGGGGAAAAACTGTTTTTT

J gene: TRBJ2-3
clone size: -
V gene: TRBV9
D gene: -
CDR3 protein: CASSVGQATDTQYF
CDR3 DNA: TGTGCCAGCAGCGTAGGACAAGCCACAGATACGCAGTATTTT

J gene: TRBJ2-1
clone size: once
V gene: TRBV11-3
D gene: -
CDR3 protein: CASSSNEGNEQFF
CDR3 DNA: TGTGCCAGCAGCTCCAACGAGGGGAATGAGCAGTTCTTC

J gene: TRBJ2-1
clone size: -
V gene: TRBV6-6
D gene: TRBD1
CDR3 protein: CASSYSPGQGADEQFF
CDR3 DNA: TGTGCCAGCAGTTACTCACCGGGACAGGGGGCTGATGAGCAGTTCTTC

J gene: TRBJ2-5
clone size: once
V gene: TRBV27
D gene: TRBD1
CDR3 protein: CASSLSGTGKETQYF
CDR3 DNA: TGTGCCAGCAGTTTATCGGGGACAGGGAAAGAGACCCAGTACTTC

J gene: TRBJ2-3
clone size: -
V gene: TRBV11-2
D gene: TRBD2
CDR3 protein: CASSLLAGGSDTQYF
CDR3 DNA: TGTGCCAGCAGCTTACTAGCGGGAGGGTCAGATACGCAGTATTTT

J gene: TRBJ2-3
clone size: -
V gene: TRBV18
D gene: -
CDR3 protein: CASSPLTDVSDTQYF
CDR3 DNA: TGTGCCAGCTCACCGCTAACGGACGTATCAGATACGCAGTATTTT

J gene: TRBJ2-6
clone size: -
V gene: TRBV7-6
D gene: -
CDR3 protein: CASSPTEDRNSGANVLTF
CDR3 DNA: TGTGCCAGCAGCCCAACCGAGGACAGAAACTCTGGGGCCAACGTCCTGACTTTC

J gene: TRBJ2-7
clone size: -
V gene: TRBV5-1
D gene: -
CDR3 protein: CASSLGNTYEQYF
CDR3 DNA: TGCGCCAGCAGCCTGGGTAATACCTACGAGCAGTACTTC

J gene: TRBJ2-2
clone size: -
V gene: TRBV28
D gene: -
CDR3 protein: CASSPTLGQGENTGELFF
CDR3 DNA: TGTGCCAGCAGTCCAACCCTGGGTCAAGGGGAGAACACCGGGGAGCTGTTTTTT

J gene: TRBJ1-4
clone size: -
V gene: TRBV2
D gene: TRBD1
CDR3 protein: CASRARTGFGEKLFF
CDR3 DNA: TGTGCCAGCAGAGCTCGGACAGGGTTTGGTGAAAAACTGTTTTTT

J gene: TRBJ2-5
clone size: -
V gene: TRBV2
D gene: TRBD1
CDR3 protein: CASSYTVTGGKSETQYF
CDR3 DNA: TGTGCCAGCAGCTACACCGTGACAGGGGGCAAGAGTGAGACCCAGTACTTC

J gene: TRBJ2-7
clone size: -
V gene: TRBV5-1
D gene: TRBD1
CDR3 protein: CASSPGDRETEQYF
CDR3 DNA: TGCGCCAGCAGCCCGGGGGACAGGGAGACCGAGCAGTACTTC

J gene: TRBJ2-1
clone size: -
V gene: TRBV11-3
D gene: TRBD2
CDR3 protein: CASSAGGSAGEQFF
CDR3 DNA: TGTGCCAGCAGCGCGGGGGGTTCAGCGGGTGAGCAGTTCTTC

J gene: TRBJ2-3
clone size: -
V gene: TRBV7-9
D gene: TRBD2
CDR3 protein: CASSSPSGSGTDTQYF
CDR3 DNA: TGTGCCAGCAGCTCTCCTAGCGGGAGTGGCACAGATACGCAGTATTTT

J gene: TRBJ1-3
clone size: -
V gene: TRBV19
D gene: -
CDR3 protein: CASSRPTHGSAGNTIYF
CDR3 DNA: TGTGCCAGTAGTAGACCCACTCACGGATCAGCTGGAAACACCATATATTTT

J gene: TRBJ2-2
clone size: -
V gene: TRBV7-8
D gene: TRBD1
CDR3 protein: CASSPRDRDTGELFF
CDR3 DNA: TGTGCCAGCAGCCCCCGGGACAGGGACACCGGGGAGCTGTTTTTT

J gene: TRBJ2-4
clone size: -
V gene: TRBV5-4
D gene: TRBD2
CDR3 protein: CASSFSGRAEDIQYF
CDR3 DNA: TGTGCCAGCAGCTTTAGCGGGAGGGCCGAGGACATTCAGTACTTC

J gene: TRBJ2-2
clone size: -
V gene: TRBV6-1
D gene: TRBD2
CDR3 protein: CASSDPGLAGFTGELFF
CDR3 DNA: TGTGCCAGCAGTGACCCAGGACTAGCGGGTTTCACCGGGGAGCTGTTTTTT

J gene: TRBJ2-1
clone size: -
V gene: TRBV7-2
D gene: -
CDR3 protein: CASSLESSSYNEQFF
CDR3 DNA: TGTGCCAGCAGCTTAGAAAGCAGCTCCTACAATGAGCAGTTCTTC

J gene: TRBJ2-2
clone size: -
V gene: TRBV9
D gene: TRBD2
CDR3 protein: CASSARAGVTGELFF
CDR3 DNA: TGTGCCAGCAGCGCCCGAGCGGGAGTGACCGGGGAGCTGTTTTTT

J gene: TRBJ2-3
clone size: -
V gene: TRBV11-3
D gene: TRBD2
CDR3 protein: CASSLGRETDTQYF
CDR3 DNA: TGTGCCAGCAGCTTAGGGCGGGAGACAGATACGCAGTATTTT

J gene: TRBJ2-7
clone size: -
V gene: TRBV28
D gene: -
CDR3 protein: CASSLMIGIVDF
CDR3 DNA: TGTGCCAGCAGTTTAATGATAGGGATCGTTGACTTC

J gene: TRBJ2-3
clone size: -
V gene: TRBV28
D gene: TRBD2
CDR3 protein: CASSPSGRRGDTQYF
CDR3 DNA: TGTGCCAGCAGTCCTAGCGGGAGAAGAGGAGATACGCAGTATTTT

J gene: TRBJ1-5
clone size: -
V gene: TRBV10-3
D gene: TRBD1
CDR3 protein: CAISGTESNQPQHF
CDR3 DNA: TGTGCCATCTCCGGGACAGAAAGCAATCAGCCCCAGCATTTT

J gene: TRBJ1-1
clone size: -
V gene: TRBV19
D gene: -
CDR3 protein: CASSRDRINTEAFF
CDR3 DNA: TGTGCCAGTAGTAGGGACCGAATAAACACTGAAGCTTTCTTT

J gene: TRBJ2-3
clone size: once
V gene: TRBV29-1
D gene: TRBD2
CDR3 protein: CSVGLAGDTQYF
CDR3 DNA: TGCAGCGTTGGACTAGCCGGCGATACGCAGTATTTT

J gene: TRBJ2-1
clone size: once
V gene: TRBV27
D gene: TRBD2
CDR3 protein: CASSRRGDFYNEQFF
CDR3 DNA: TGTGCCAGCAGTCGGCGGGGGGACTTCTACAATGAGCAGTTCTTC

J gene: TRBJ1-5
clone size: -
V gene: TRBV5-6
D gene: -
CDR3 protein: CASTRGGSNQPQHF
CDR3 DNA: TGTGCCAGCACCCGGGGGGGCAGTAATCAGCCCCAGCATTTT

J gene: TRBJ2-2
clone size: few
V gene: TRBV4-1
D gene: -
CDR3 protein: CASSQGSLGGELFF
CDR3 DNA: TGCGCCAGCAGCCAGGGGTCACTTGGCGGGGAGCTGTTTTTT

J gene: TRBJ2-2
clone size: -
V gene: TRBV19
D gene: -
CDR3 protein: CASSLTEFTGELFF
CDR3 DNA: TGTGCCAGTAGTTTGACAGAGTTCACCGGGGAGCTGTTTTTT

J gene: TRBJ2-5
clone size: -
V gene: TRBV5-1
D gene: TRBD1
CDR3 protein: CASSLGPGQGAQETQYF
CDR3 DNA: TGCGCCAGCAGCTTGGGACCCGGACAGGGGGCCCAAGAGACCCAGTACTTC

J gene: TRBJ1-5
clone size: once
V gene: TRBV19
D gene: -
CDR3 protein: CASSIGRARGNQPQHF
CDR3 DNA: TGTGCCAGTAGTATCGGGAGGGCTCGTGGCAATCAGCCCCAGCATTTT

J gene: TRBJ1-2
clone size: -
V gene: TRBV28
D gene: -
CDR3 protein: CASSDQGYGYTF
CDR3 DNA: TGTGCCAGCAGTGATCAGGGTTATGGCTACACCTTC

J gene: TRBJ2-3
clone size: -
V gene: TRBV11-2
D gene: TRBD2
CDR3 protein: CASSSGLAGNTDTQYF
CDR3 DNA: TGTGCCAGCAGCTCCGGACTAGCGGGTAACACAGATACGCAGTATTTT

J gene: TRBJ2-4
clone size: -
V gene: TRBV27
D gene: -
CDR3 protein: CASGQDGVAKNIQYF
CDR3 DNA: TGTGCCAGCGGCCAGGATGGGGTAGCCAAAAACATTCAGTACTTC

J gene: TRBJ1-1
clone size: -
V gene: TRBV27
D gene: TRBD1
CDR3 protein: CASSLRGTGTNTEAFF
CDR3 DNA: TGTGCCAGCAGTTTACGGGGGACAGGTACTAACACTGAAGCTTTCTTT

J gene: TRBJ2-7
clone size: once
V gene: TRBV28
D gene: TRBD2
CDR3 protein: CASSLSFVAGNISYEQYF
CDR3 DNA: TGTGCCAGCAGTTTATCATTCGTAGCGGGAAATATTTCCTACGAGCAGTACTTC

J gene: TRBJ2-7
clone size: -
V gene: TRBV30
D gene: -
CDR3 protein: CAWRNYGATNYEQYF
CDR3 DNA: TGTGCCTGGAGAAATTATGGGGCCACAAACTACGAGCAGTACTTC

J gene: TRBJ2-4
clone size: -
V gene: TRBV28
D gene: -
CDR3 protein: CASRSAGPEGYIQYF
CDR3 DNA: TGTGCCAGCAGGTCGGCCGGGCCCGAAGGATACATTCAGTACTTC

J gene: TRBJ1-2
clone size: -
V gene: TRBV6-5
D gene: -
CDR3 protein: CASSYDNNYGYTF
CDR3 DNA: TGTGCCAGCAGTTACGATAATAACTATGGCTACACCTTC

J gene: TRBJ2-3
clone size: -
V gene: TRBV10-3
D gene: -
CDR3 protein: CAISETRARGEGTDTQYF
CDR3 DNA: TGTGCCATCAGTGAGACCCGGGCCAGGGGTGAGGGCACAGATACGCAGTATTTT

J gene: TRBJ2-1
clone size: -
V gene: TRBV19
D gene: TRBD2
CDR3 protein: CASSRAYGGSSYNEQFF
CDR3 DNA: TGTGCCAGTAGTAGGGCGTATGGCGGGAGCTCCTACAATGAGCAGTTCTTC